This entry lists 29 T cell receptor beta chains sequenced from one sample in a study of spatial heterogeneity in lung cancer. Regarding the study as a whole: Tumoral mutation counts were tracked by counts of expanded intratumoral alpha and beta TCRs.

The time point denotes: sample taken at primary tumor resection. For these receptors, no antigen is known. TCRdb used MiXCR to reprocess the 5' RACE reads, holding one entry per CDR3 protein. The sample lists more than 2,500 distinct CDR3 sequences, around 3.5% occurring once. Material: lung tumor tissue, obtained at surgery. The receptors originated from a male donor with early-stage non-small cell lung cancer.

This clonotype came up many times. This chain connects TRBV5-1 to TRBJ2-3, with 8 positions matching TRBD1. J gave up 5 bases and V 2 bases, and 4 bases lay outside the gene matches. The CDR3 is 14 residues long. Per germline, CDR1 SGHRS and CDR2 YFSETQ. CDR3 DNA sequence: TGCGCCAGCAGCTTCCAGGGGGCGCAAGATACGCAGTATTTT. Translating gives CASSFQGAQDTQYF. The whole variable domain, remainder taken from reference TRBV5-1 and TRBJ2-3, is KAGVTQTPRYLIKTRGQQVTLSCSPISGHRSVSWYQQTPGQGLQFLFEYFSETQRNKGNFPGRFSGRQFSNSRSEMNVSTLELGDSALYLCASSFQGAQDTQYFGPGTRLTVL.

In this sample, this clonotype is medium-sized. The rearrangement joins TRBV5-1 to TRBJ2-5; possible D gene TRBD2, 6 bases. The CDR3 length is 15 residues. Trimming removed 4 bases at V and 3 bases at J, with 16 bases between. From germline, CDR1 is SGHRS and CDR2 YFSETQ. The CDR3 DNA reads TGCGCCAGCAGCCTTGACCCGGGGGTTGAAGAGACCCAGTACTTC. Its protein is CASSLDPGVEETQYF.

By share, this clonotype ranks as medium-sized. The chain employs TRBV10-3 and TRBJ2-5, with D perhaps matching TRBD2 (6 bases). Trimming removed 4 bases at V and 4 bases at J, with 10 bases between. The CDR3 consists of 13 residues. Germline V CDR1 and CDR2: ENHRY, SYGVKD. The DNA of the CDR3 is TGTGCCATCAGTGGCGGGGCCTCAGAGACCCAGTACTTC. Translation gives CAISGGASETQYF.

This clonotype qualifies as medium-sized. This chain links TRBV28 with TRBJ1-6, with D perhaps TRBD1 (6 bases). The germline V gene has CDR1 MDHEN and CDR2 SYDVKM. The V end lost 3 bases, the J end lost 14 bases, and 14 bases lay between the germline ends. The CDR3 extends over 13 amino acids. Here the CDR3 DNA reads TGTGCCAGCAGTTTGGGGGGGCGTTGGGCCCTCCACTTT. Its translation: CASSLGGRWALHF.

This clonotype qualifies as medium-sized. CDR3 region: CAISELTDTQYF. The CDR3 DNA reads TGTGCCATCAGTGAGCTCACAGATACGCAGTATTTT. The V and J genes are TRBV10-3 and TRBJ2-3; D is uncertain. CDR3 length equals 12 residues. CDR1 is ENHRY, CDR2 SYGVKD, per germline. V lost 2 bases, J lost 2 bases, and 2 bases lay in between.

This clonotype is labeled as medium-sized. J is TRBJ2-3 and V is TRBV20-1; 11 bases match TRBD2. CDR1 and CDR2 (germline): DFQATT, SNEGSKA (reference sequence). This CDR3 is 15 amino acids long. The V segment lost 3 bases and the J segment 2 bases; nucleotides outside the gene matches: 4. CDR3 region: CSASASGGFTDTQYF. CDR3 nucleotides: TGCAGTGCTAGTGCTAGCGGGGGGTTCACAGATACGCAGTATTTT.

This clonotype is medium-sized (0.01 to 0.1%) in the sample. This chain links TRBV7-2 with TRBJ2-3, with 10 bases that match TRBD2. This CDR3 spans 16 amino acids. V lost 3 bases and J lost 1; bases outside the gene matches: 4. Germline V lookup: CDR1 SGHTA, CDR2 FQGNSA. CDR3 nucleotides: TGTGCCAGCAGCTTTAGCGGGGGGCTTGGCACAGATACGCAGTATTTT. It encodes CASSFSGGLGTDTQYF.

Relative to its sample, this clonotype is medium-sized. This chain uses TRBV5-1 with TRBJ2-5; D assignment may be TRBD1 or TRBD2 (5 bases each). The germline CDR1 and CDR2 sequences are SGHRS and YFSETQ. V lost 1 base, J lost 2 bases, and 12 bases lay in between. CDR3 length equals 15 residues. Here the CDR3 reads CASSLQAGSQETQYF. For the CDR3, the DNA is TGCGCCAGCAGCTTGCAGGCAGGGAGTCAAGAGACCCAGTACTTC.

This clonotype is medium-sized. The gene calls are TRBV20-1 and TRBJ2-3, with D perhaps TRBD1 (6 bases). The germline CDR1 and CDR2 sequences are DFQATT and SNEGSKA (reference sequence). Trimming took 6 bases from V and 6 from J, leaving 13 bases between them. The CDR3 has 12 amino acids. CDR3 protein: CSASTGFDTQYF. CDR3 sequence (DNA): TGCAGTGCCTCAACAGGGTTCGATACGCAGTATTTT.

In this sample, this clonotype is medium-sized. The J gene is TRBJ1-4, the V gene TRBV2, with D uncertain. The germline V and J ends were trimmed by 4 bases and 4 bases, with 10 bases remaining between them. This CDR3 contains 14 residues. Germline values: CDR1 SNHLY, CDR2 FYNNEI. CDR3 amino acids: CASSGSRNNEKLFF. As DNA, the CDR3 is TGTGCCAGCAGTGGAAGTAGAAATAATGAAAAACTGTTTTTT.

By share, this clonotype ranks as medium-sized. The rearrangement links TRBV28 to TRBJ2-1, with 11 bases fitting TRBD2. The CDR3 runs to 15 residues. Germline lookup yields CDR1 MDHEN and CDR2 SYDVKM. The J segment lost 5 bases and the V segment lost 6 bases, leaving 6 bases of the junction unmatched. The CDR3 sequence: CASSTTSGENNEQFF. CDR3 sequence (DNA): TGTGCCAGCAGCACGACTAGCGGGGAGAACAATGAGCAGTTCTTC.

This clonotype occurred once. The V and J genes are TRBV20-1 and TRBJ2-5; D call uncertain. This CDR3 contains 11 residues. The germline CDR1 and CDR2 sequences are DFQATT and SNEGSKA (reference sequence). This CDR3 reads CGPLYQETQYF. CDR3 in DNA: TGCGGCCCGCTGTACCAAGAGACCCAGTACTTC.

This clonotype is medium-sized by share. This sequence joins TRBV2 and TRBJ1-2; 8 bases match TRBD1. Unmatched junction bases numbered 5, after V lost 6 bases and J lost 8 bases. Germline-derived CDR1 and CDR2 are SNHLY and FYNNEI. The length of the CDR3 is 12 residues. The CDR3 reads CASRMDREGYTF. DNA of the CDR3: TGTGCCAGCAGGATGGACAGGGAAGGCTACACCTTC.

This clonotype qualifies as medium-sized. The CDR3 is CASSYGKRGNTDTQYF. The CDR3 DNA sequence: TGTGCCAGCAGTTACGGCAAGCGGGGGAACACAGATACGCAGTATTTT. This rearrangement joins TRBV6-6 to TRBJ2-3; 8 bases line up with TRBD2. The V segment lost 2 bases and the J segment 2 bases; nucleotides outside the gene matches: 6. Germline CDR1 and CDR2: MNHNY and SVGAGI (reference sequence). The CDR3 extends over 16 amino acids.

This clonotype qualifies as medium-sized (0.01 to 0.1%). The rearrangement joins TRBV4-3 to TRBJ1-2, with TRBD1 as a possible D gene (6 bases). The CDR3 loop spans 15 amino acids. The germline gives CDR1 LGHNA, CDR2 YSLEER. V was clipped by 1 base and J by 3 bases, with 12 bases between them. CDR3 sequence reads: CASSQARQAHYGYTF. The CDR3 DNA reads as TGCGCCAGCAGCCAAGCCCGACAGGCACACTATGGCTACACCTTC.

In this sample, this clonotype turned up many times. V usage is TRBV24-1 and J usage is TRBJ1-5; maybe TRBD1 (5 bases). The V end was cut by 5 bases, the J end by 9 bases, with 13 bases between. The CDR3 contains 13 residues. Germline V gives CDR1 KGHDR, CDR2 SFDVKD. The CDR3 here is CATSARGPGPQHF. The CDR3 DNA sequence: TGTGCCACCAGTGCGAGGGGCCCAGGGCCCCAGCATTTT.

This chain uses TRBV11-3 with TRBJ2-1; tentatively, D is TRBD1 (6 bases). Germline values: CDR1 SGHNT, CDR2 YENEEA. This CDR3 spans 15 amino acids. Trimming cost V 1 base and J 4 bases, with 11 bases left between them. The CDR3: CASSLAKGGYNEQFF. Written as DNA, the CDR3 is TGTGCCAGCAGCTTAGCGAAAGGGGGTTACAATGAGCAGTTCTTC.

Concerning this clonotype itself: The junction departs from germline at one end; a sequencing error may be responsible. The rearrangement links TRBV14 to TRBJ1-2; D unresolved. Germline V gene data show CDR1 as SGHDN and CDR2 as FVKESK. The CDR3 is made up of 14 amino acids. For the CDR3, the DNA is TGTGCCAGCTGCCAAGAGCTATCCCTCGCGGGCTACACCTTC. It encodes CASCQELSLAGYTF. Full variable domain (outside the CDR3, taken from reference TRBV14 and TRBJ1-2): EAGVTQFPSHSVIEKGQTVTLRCDPISGHDNLYWYRRVMGKEIKFLLHFVKESKQDESGMPNNRFLAERTGGTYSTLKVQPAELEDSGVYFCASCQELSLAGYTFGSGTRLTVV.

The chain links TRBV11-1 to TRBJ2-2, with TRBD1 as a possible D gene (5 bases). The CDR3 consists of 15 residues. The germline CDR1 and CDR2 sequences are SGHAT and FQDESV (reference sequence). The V gene lost 0 bases and the J gene lost 6 bases, with 11 bases spanning the gap. CDR3 in amino acids: CASSLAGAEAGELFF. CDR3 coding DNA: TGTGCCAGCAGCTTAGCAGGGGCTGAGGCCGGGGAGCTGTTTTTT.

This clonotype ranks as medium-sized. This rearrangement joins TRBV20-1 to TRBJ2-4; no clear D gene. V was pared by 5 bases and J by 7 bases, with 18 bases between. Per the germline V gene, CDR1 is DFQATT and CDR2 is SNEGSKA (reference sequence). The CDR3 loop spans 14 amino acids. CDR3 DNA sequence: TGCAGTGCTGTTGGGCGGAGACACCATAACATTCAGTACTTC. Its translation is CSAVGRRHHNIQYF.

By frequency in the sample, this clonotype is medium-sized. The chain is built from TRBV6-5 and TRBJ2-2, with 9 bases that match TRBD1. The germline gives CDR1 MNHEY, CDR2 SVGAGI. The J segment lost 4 bases and the V segment lost 7 bases, leaving 4 bases of the junction unmatched. This CDR3 has 14 residues. CDR3 amino acids: CASNRGRGTGELFF. Here the CDR3 DNA reads TGTGCCAGCAACAGGGGGCGCGGCACCGGGGAGCTGTTTTTT.

This clonotype was counted ten times or more. The chain uses TRBV20-1 and TRBJ1-6; no reliable D call. This CDR3 contains 13 residues. With 1 base removed from V and 9 bases from J, the gap between germline ends came to 10 bases. Germline V gives CDR1 DFQATT, CDR2 SNEGSKA (reference sequence). The CDR3 region is CSARVAPGSPLHF. CDR3 nucleotide sequence: TGCAGTGCTAGAGTGGCGCCAGGTTCACCCCTCCACTTT.

By frequency in the sample, this clonotype is medium-sized. This chain uses TRBV2 with TRBJ2-2; unclear D gene. CDR3 length: 13 amino acids. Germline lookup yields CDR1 SNHLY and CDR2 FYNNEI. V was clipped by 1 base and J by 4 bases, with 4 bases between them. CDR3 in amino acids: CASSEVSTGELFF. The CDR3 coding sequence is TGTGCCAGCAGTGAAGTCAGCACCGGGGAGCTGTTTTTT.

This clonotype is medium-sized by share. The gene calls are TRBV6-1 and TRBJ2-3; no reliable D call. Per the germline V gene, CDR1 is MNHNS and CDR2 is SASEGT. V was cut by 3 bases and J by 6 bases, with 10 bases left in between. The CDR3 sequence is 13 residues long. The CDR3 loop is CASSDGVWDTQYF. CDR3 bases: TGTGCCAGCAGTGATGGGGTTTGGGATACGCAGTATTTT.

By sample share, this clonotype is medium-sized. The chain employs TRBV3-1 and TRBJ2-1; tentative D call: TRBD2 (5 bases). Germline CDR1 and CDR2: LGHDT and YNNKEL (reference sequence). V was trimmed by 4 bases and J by 6 bases, leaving 10 bases between them. CDR3 length equals 13 residues. CDR3 in amino acids: CASSRQLGNEQFF. The CDR3 region has the DNA TGTGCCAGCAGCCGCCAACTAGGCAATGAGCAGTTCTTC.

By proportion, this clonotype is medium-sized. V usage is TRBV7-8 and J usage is TRBJ2-3; D uncertain. Trimming stripped 2 bases from V and 1 base from J, with 4 bases between. The CDR3 has 13 amino acids. Germline V lookup: CDR1 SGHVS, CDR2 FQNEAQ. In nucleotides, the CDR3 is TGTGCCAGCAGCTTATACGGCACAGATACGCAGTATTTT. Translating gives CASSLYGTDTQYF.

This clonotype was detected ten times or more. The chain uses TRBV19 and TRBJ1-2; TRBD1 might be the D (5 bases). Germline CDR1 is LNHDA and CDR2 is SQIVND (reference sequence). V was clipped by 4 bases and J by 3 bases, with 30 bases between them. The CDR3 contains 20 residues. Written as DNA, the CDR3 is TGTGCCAGTAGTACCTTAACTGGACCTTTTATTCGCCCGGGGGACTATGGCTACACCTTC. This encodes CASSTLTGPFIRPGDYGYTF.

This clonotype is medium-sized (0.01 to 0.1%). This chain connects TRBV28 to TRBJ1-5, with D possibly being TRBD1 (6 bases). The germline CDR1 and CDR2 sequences are MDHEN and SYDVKM. The V end lost 5 bases, the J end lost 5 bases, and 19 bases lay between the germline ends. The CDR3 has 16 amino acids. The CDR3 bases are TGTGCCAGCAGTCCTCACGTCGGGGGGCAGGATCAGCCCCAGCATTTT. Residues: CASSPHVGGQDQPQHF.

This clonotype is classed as medium-sized. The chain couples TRBV20-1 to TRBJ2-3, with TRBD2 matching over 16 bases. CDR1 is DFQATT, CDR2 SNEGSKA, per germline (reference sequence). The CDR3 covers 18 residues. Trimming cost V 6 bases and J 1 base; bases outside gene matches: 10. The CDR3 loop is CSAWPGLAGGRGTDTQYF. CDR3 DNA: TGCAGTGCCTGGCCGGGACTAGCGGGGGGGCGTGGCACAGATACGCAGTATTTT.